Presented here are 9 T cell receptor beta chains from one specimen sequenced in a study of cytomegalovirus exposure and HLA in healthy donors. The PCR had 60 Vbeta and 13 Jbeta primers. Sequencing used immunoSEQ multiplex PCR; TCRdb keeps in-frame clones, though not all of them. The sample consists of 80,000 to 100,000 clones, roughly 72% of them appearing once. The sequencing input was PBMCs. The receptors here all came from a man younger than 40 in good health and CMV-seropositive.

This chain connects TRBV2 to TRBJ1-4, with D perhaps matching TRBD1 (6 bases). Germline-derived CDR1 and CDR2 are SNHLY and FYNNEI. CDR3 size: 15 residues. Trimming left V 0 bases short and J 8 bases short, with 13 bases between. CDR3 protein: CASSEAQGSGEKLFF. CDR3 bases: TGTGCCAGCAGTGAAGCGCAGGGGAGTGGGGAAAAACTGTTTTTT.

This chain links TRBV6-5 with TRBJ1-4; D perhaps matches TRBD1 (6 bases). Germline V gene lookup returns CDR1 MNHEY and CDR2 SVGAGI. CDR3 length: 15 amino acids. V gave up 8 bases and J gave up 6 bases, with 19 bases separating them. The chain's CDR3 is CASSPTGTPDEKLFF. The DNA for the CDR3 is TGTGCCAGCTCTCCGACCGGGACACCAGATGAAAAACTGTTTTTT.

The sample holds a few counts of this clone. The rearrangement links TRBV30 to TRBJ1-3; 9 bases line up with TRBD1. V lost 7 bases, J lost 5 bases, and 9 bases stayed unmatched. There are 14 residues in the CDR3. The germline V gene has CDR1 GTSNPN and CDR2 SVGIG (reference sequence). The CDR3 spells CASDLGTGRNTIYF. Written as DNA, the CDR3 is TGTGCCTCAGACCTCGGGACAGGGAGAAACACCATATATTTT.

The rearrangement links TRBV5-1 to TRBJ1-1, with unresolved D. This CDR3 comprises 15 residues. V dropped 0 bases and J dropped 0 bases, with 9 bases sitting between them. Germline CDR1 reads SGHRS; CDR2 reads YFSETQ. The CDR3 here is CASSLAGGVNTEAFF. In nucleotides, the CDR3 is TGCGCCAGCAGCTTGGCCGGTGGAGTGAACACTGAAGCTTTCTTT.

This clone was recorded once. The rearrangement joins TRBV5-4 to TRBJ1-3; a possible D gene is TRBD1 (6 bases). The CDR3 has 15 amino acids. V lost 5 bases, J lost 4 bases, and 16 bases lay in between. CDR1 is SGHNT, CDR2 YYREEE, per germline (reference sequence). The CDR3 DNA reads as TGTGCCAGCAGTAGGGGGGGAGTAAGCGGAAACACCATATATTTT. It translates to CASSRGGVSGNTIYF.

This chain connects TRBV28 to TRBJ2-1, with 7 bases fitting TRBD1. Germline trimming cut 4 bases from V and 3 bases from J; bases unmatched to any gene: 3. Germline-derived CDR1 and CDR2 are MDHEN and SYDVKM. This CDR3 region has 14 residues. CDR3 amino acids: CASSSRDSYNEQFF. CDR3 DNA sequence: TGTGCCAGCAGTTCCCGGGACAGCTACAATGAGCAGTTCTTC.

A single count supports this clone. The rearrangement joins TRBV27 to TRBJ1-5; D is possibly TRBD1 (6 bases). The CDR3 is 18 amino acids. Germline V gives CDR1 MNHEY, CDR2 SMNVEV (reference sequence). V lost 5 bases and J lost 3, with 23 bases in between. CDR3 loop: CASSHQWGRGGLNQPQHF. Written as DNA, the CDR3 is TGTGCCAGCAGTCACCAGTGGGGGCGCGGGGGGCTCAATCAGCCCCAGCATTTT.

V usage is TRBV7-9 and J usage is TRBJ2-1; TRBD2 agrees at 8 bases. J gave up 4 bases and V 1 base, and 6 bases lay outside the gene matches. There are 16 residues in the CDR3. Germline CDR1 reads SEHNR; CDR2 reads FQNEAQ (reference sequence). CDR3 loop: CASSLGASGSYNEQFF. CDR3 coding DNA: TGTGCCAGCAGCTTAGGTGCTAGCGGGTCTTACAATGAGCAGTTCTTC. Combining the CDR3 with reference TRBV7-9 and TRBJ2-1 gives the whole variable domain DTGVSQNPRHKITKRGQNVTFRCDPISEHNRLYWYRQTLGQGPEFLTYFQNEAQLEKSRLLSDRFSAERPKGSFSTLEIQRTEQGDSAMYLCASSLGASGSYNEQFFGPGTRLTVL.

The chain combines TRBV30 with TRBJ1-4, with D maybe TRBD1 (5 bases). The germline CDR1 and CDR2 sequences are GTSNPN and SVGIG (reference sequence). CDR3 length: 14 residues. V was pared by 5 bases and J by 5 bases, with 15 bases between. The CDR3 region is CAWAQGLGNEKLFF. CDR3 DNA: TGTGCCTGGGCTCAGGGACTTGGGAATGAAAAACTGTTTTTT.